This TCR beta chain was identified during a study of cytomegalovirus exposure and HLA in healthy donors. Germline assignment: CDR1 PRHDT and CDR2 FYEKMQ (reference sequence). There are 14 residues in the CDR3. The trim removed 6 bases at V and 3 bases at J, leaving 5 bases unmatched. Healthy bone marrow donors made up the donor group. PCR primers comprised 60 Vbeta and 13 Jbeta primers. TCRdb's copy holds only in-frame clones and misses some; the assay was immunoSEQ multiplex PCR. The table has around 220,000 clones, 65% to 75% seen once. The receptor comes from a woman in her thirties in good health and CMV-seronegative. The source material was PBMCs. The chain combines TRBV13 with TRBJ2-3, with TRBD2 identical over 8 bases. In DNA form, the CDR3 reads TGTGCCAGCAGACAGCGGGAGAGGACAGATACGCAGTATTTT. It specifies CASRQRERTDTQYF.